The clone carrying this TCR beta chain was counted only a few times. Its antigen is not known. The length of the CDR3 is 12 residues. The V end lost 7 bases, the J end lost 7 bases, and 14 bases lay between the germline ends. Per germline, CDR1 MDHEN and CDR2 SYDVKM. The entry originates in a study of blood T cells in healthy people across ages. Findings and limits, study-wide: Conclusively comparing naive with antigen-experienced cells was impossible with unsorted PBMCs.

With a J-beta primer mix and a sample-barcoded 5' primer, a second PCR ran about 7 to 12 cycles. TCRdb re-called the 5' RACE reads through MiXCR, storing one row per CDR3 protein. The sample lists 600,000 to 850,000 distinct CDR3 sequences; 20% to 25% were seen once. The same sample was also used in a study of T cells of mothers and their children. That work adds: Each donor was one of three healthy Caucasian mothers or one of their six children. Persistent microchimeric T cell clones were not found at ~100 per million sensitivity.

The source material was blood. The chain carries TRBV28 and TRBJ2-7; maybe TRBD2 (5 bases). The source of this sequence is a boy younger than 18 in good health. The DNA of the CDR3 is TGTGCCAGCACCGCTAGCCGGGGTGAGCAGTACTTC. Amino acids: CASTASRGEQYF. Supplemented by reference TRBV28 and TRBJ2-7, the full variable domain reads DVKVTQSSRYLVKRTGEKVFLECVQDMDHENMFWYRQDPGLGLRLIYFSYDVKMKEKGDIPEGYSVSREKKERFSLILESASTNQTSMYLCASTASRGEQYFGPGTRLTVT.